This passage covers 9 T cell receptor beta chains from one sample sequenced in a study of OX40 agonist ivuxolimab in advanced cancers. Sequencing was performed with immunoSEQ multiplex PCR; in TCRdb, only in-frame clones are kept and a portion is missing. The sample has fewer than 95,000 clones, 85% to 90% seen once. The sequencing used CD4+ or CD8+ T cells sorted from blood, collected in a trial of the OX40 agonist ivuxolimab. These receptors were taken from an adult with an advanced solid tumor such as melanoma, head and neck, liver or kidney cancer.

The chain combines TRBV27 with TRBJ2-7, with a weak D call TRBD2 (6 bases). The CDR3 length is 13 residues. The germline V and J ends were trimmed by 2 bases and 2 bases, with 7 bases remaining between them. Germline CDR1 is MNHEY and CDR2 is SMNVEV (reference sequence). The CDR3 region is CASSLGGTYEQYF. DNA for the CDR3: TGTGCCAGCAGTTTAGGGGGGACCTACGAGCAGTACTTC.

This chain uses TRBV7-2 with TRBJ2-2; maybe TRBD2 (6 bases). Germline-derived CDR1 and CDR2 are SGHTA and FQGNSA. This CDR3 comprises 16 residues. V was pared by 5 bases and J by 2 bases, with 15 bases between. The CDR3 bases are TGTGCCAGCAGCGTTTTCGGGGGACTTAACACCGGGGAGCTGTTTTTT. Protein: CASSVFGGLNTGELFF.

This sequence joins TRBV6-6 and TRBJ1-5; no clear D. The V gene lost 0 bases and the J gene lost 10 bases, with 13 bases spanning the gap. Germline V gives CDR1 MNHNY, CDR2 SVGAGI (reference sequence). This CDR3 has 14 amino acids. The CDR3 is CASSYSPRTRPQHF. In DNA, the CDR3 is TGTGCCAGCAGTTACTCGCCTCGGACCCGACCCCAGCATTTT.

The gene calls are TRBV11-1 and TRBJ2-7; 11 bases match TRBD2. CDR1 and CDR2 from the germline V gene are SGHAT and FQDESV (reference sequence). The junction had 7 bases not matched to a gene; V was cut back by 2 bases and J by 4 bases. CDR3 size: 16 residues. The CDR3 region is CASSLRLAGTPYEQYF. CDR3 coding DNA: TGTGCCAGCAGCTTAAGACTAGCGGGAACCCCGTACGAGCAGTACTTC.

The gene calls are TRBV9 and TRBJ1-6, with D unresolved. This CDR3 spans 12 amino acids. V shed 0 bases and J shed 9 bases, with 4 bases lying between them. The germline CDR1 and CDR2 sequences are SGDLS and YYNGEE. The CDR3 nucleotides read TGTGCCAGCAGCGTAGGTACTTCACCCCTCCACTTT. Its protein is CASSVGTSPLHF.

The chain uses TRBV7-3 and TRBJ2-7; 14 bases map to TRBD2. Germline V gene lookup returns CDR1 SGHTA and CDR2 FQGTGA. The CDR3 runs to 15 residues. The V and J ends lost 0 bases and 5 bases, in that order; junction bases with no gene match: 0. The CDR3 sequence is CASSLTGLAGDEQYF. Written as DNA, the CDR3 is TGTGCCAGCAGCTTAACGGGACTAGCGGGAGACGAGCAGTACTTC. The full variable domain, in which reference TRBV7-3 and TRBJ2-7 provide the parts outside the CDR3, is GAGVSQTPSNKVTEKGKYVELRCDPISGHTALYWYRQSLGQGPEFLIYFQGTGAADDSGLPNDRFFAVRPEGSVSTLKIQRTERGDSAVYLCASSLTGLAGDEQYFGPGTRLTVT.

CDR3 bases: TGTGCCAGCAGCCTCGGGGTGGCTAGTCCCCCCTACAATGAGCAGTTCTTC. The encoded protein is CASSLGVASPPYNEQFF. The chain combines TRBV14 with TRBJ2-1; D might be TRBD2 (5 bases). Deletions cut 4 bases from V and 2 bases from J, with 18 bases between. CDR3 length equals 17 residues. Germline lookup yields CDR1 SGHDN and CDR2 FVKESK.

This chain uses TRBV27 with TRBJ1-1, with 12 nucleotides matching TRBD1. There are 16 residues in the CDR3. Germline CDR1 is MNHEY and CDR2 is SMNVEV (reference sequence). V was pared by 2 bases and J by 3 bases, with 4 bases of the junction left unmatched. The CDR3 nucleotides are TGTGCCAGCAGTTTAGGGACAGGGGGCATGTACACTGAAGCTTTCTTT. Translation gives CASSLGTGGMYTEAFF.

The gene calls are TRBV19 and TRBJ1-4, with D maybe TRBD1 (6 bases). Germline-derived CDR1 and CDR2 are LNHDA and SQIVND (reference sequence). The CDR3 consists of 15 residues. V gave up 7 bases and J gave up 7 bases, with 19 bases separating them. CDR3 DNA sequence: TGTGCCAGTACAATGGGGGGCGTGGAGAGTGAAAAACTGTTTTTT. This gives the protein CASTMGGVESEKLFF.